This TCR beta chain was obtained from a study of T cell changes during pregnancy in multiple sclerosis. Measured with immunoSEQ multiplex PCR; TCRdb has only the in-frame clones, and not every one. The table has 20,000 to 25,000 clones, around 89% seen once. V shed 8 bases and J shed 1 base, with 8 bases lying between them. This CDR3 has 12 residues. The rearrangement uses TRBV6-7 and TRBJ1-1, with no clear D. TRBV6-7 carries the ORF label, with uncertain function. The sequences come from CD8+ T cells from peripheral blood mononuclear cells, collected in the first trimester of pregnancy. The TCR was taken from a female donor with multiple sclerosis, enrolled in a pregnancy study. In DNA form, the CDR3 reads TGTGCCAGCTACCCAGAGAACACTGAAGCTTTCTTT. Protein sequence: CASYPENTEAFF.